The 8 T cell receptor beta chains below all came from one sample that was sequenced in a study of cytomegalovirus exposure and HLA in healthy donors. Amplification used 60 Vbeta primers and 13 Jbeta primers. The protocol was immunoSEQ multiplex PCR, while the TCRdb copy is restricted to in-frame clones and leaves out a portion. The table has about 120,000 clones, roughly 78% seen once. The sequenced sample consisted of PBMCs. Source of these receptors: a woman in her thirties in good health and CMV-seropositive.

This clone was detected a few times. The chain joins TRBV28 to TRBJ1-2; TRBD1 aligns across 11 bases. Germline CDR1 reads MDHEN; CDR2 reads SYDVKM. V shed 5 bases, J shed 1 base, and the junction held 9 bases outside the gene matches. This CDR3 is built from 17 residues. DNA of the CDR3: TGTGCCAGCAGTCCCCGGGACAGGGGGATTTATAACTATGGCTACACCTTC. It yields the protein CASSPRDRGIYNYGYTF.

The chain recombines TRBV7-2 with TRBJ1-3; 7 nucleotides align to TRBD1. J was trimmed by 2 bases and V by 5 bases; bases with no gene match: 3. Looked up from germline, CDR1 is SGHTA and CDR2 is FQGNSA. The CDR3 runs 14 residues. The CDR3 region has the DNA TGTGCCAGCAGCCCGACAGGGACTGGAAACACCATATATTTT. It specifies CASSPTGTGNTIYF.

This clone was observed a single time. This sequence joins TRBV7-7 and TRBJ2-5; 10 bases align to TRBD1. V lost 4 bases, J lost 5 bases, and 7 bases stayed unmatched. Germline loops: CDR1 SSHAT, CDR2 FNYEAQ (reference sequence). The CDR3 runs to 15 residues. The CDR3 loop reads CASSWRQGAEETQYF. The CDR3, as DNA: TGTGCCAGCAGCTGGAGACAGGGGGCTGAGGAGACCCAGTACTTC.

A single count supports this clone. The chain combines TRBV19 with TRBJ2-5; 8 bases align to TRBD1. CDR3 length: 15 residues. V lost 4 bases and J lost 5; bases outside the gene matches: 9. CDR1 and CDR2 from the germline V gene are LNHDA and SQIVND (reference sequence). The CDR3 here is CASSTQGANVETQYF. The CDR3 DNA reads TGTGCCAGTAGTACCCAGGGGGCTAATGTGGAGACCCAGTACTTC.

The chain couples TRBV25-1 to TRBJ2-5; TRBD1 matches at 9 bases. Germline V lookup: CDR1 MGHDK, CDR2 SYGVNS. The J segment lost 4 bases and the V segment lost 6 bases, leaving 9 bases of the junction unmatched. CDR3 size: 15 residues. The CDR3 DNA reads TGTGCCAGCAGCCTAGGGACAGGGAGGTCAGAGACCCAGTACTTC. Translated, it gives CASSLGTGRSETQYF.

The V call is TRBV28, the J call TRBJ1-2, with D unclear. Trimming stripped 4 bases from V and 2 bases from J, with 8 bases between. The CDR3 has 13 residues. Germline assignment: CDR1 MDHEN and CDR2 SYDVKM. As DNA, the CDR3 is TGTGCCAGCAGTTGGTCTCAGAACTATGGCTACACCTTC. It translates to CASSWSQNYGYTF.

This clone showed up just once. V gene TRBV18 combines with J gene TRBJ2-1; 9 positions match TRBD1. Germline V lookup: CDR1 KGHSH, CDR2 LQKENI. V trimming: 2 bases; J trimming: 5 bases; junction bases outside the gene matches: 7. The length of the CDR3 is 16 residues. This CDR3 is CASSPDRGTHNNEQFF. CDR3 DNA: TGTGCCAGCTCACCAGACAGGGGGACGCACAACAATGAGCAGTTCTTC.

This sequence joins TRBV30 and TRBJ2-5; TRBD1 might be the D (6 bases). The V and J ends lost 1 base and 5 bases respectively, with 11 bases between them. From germline, CDR1 is GTSNPN and CDR2 SVGIG (reference sequence). CDR3 length: 13 amino acids. For the CDR3, the DNA is TGTGCCTGGAGTGCCGACAGGAGGGAGACCCAGTACTTC. The encoded protein is CAWSADRRETQYF.